A selection of T cell receptor beta chains follows, all from one sample in a study of shared clonotypes between healthy human individuals. The repertoire was sequenced with immunoSEQ multiplex PCR; TCRdb's copy has only in-frame clones and lacks some. The table shows about 2,100,000 clones, with 93% occurring only once. Sequenced material: naive CD8+ T cells from PBMCs. These receptors were obtained from a man between 18 and 29 years old in good health. Some clones in this sample may be carry-over from other donors' samples. Both conserved end residues are part of each CDR3. A D gene is named only where the DNA matches it firmly. Clone size is shown for a subset of rows, as once, few, many or a class of expanded clone.

v_call: TRBV10-3
j_call: TRBJ1-2
clone_size: NA
d_call: NA
cdr3_aa: CATQGVTNYGYTF
cdr3_nt: TGTGCGACGCAAGGAGTAACCAACTATGGCTACACCTTC

v_call: TRBV7-9
j_call: TRBJ2-7
clone_size: NA
d_call: NA
cdr3_aa: CASSLAARGDEQYF
cdr3_nt: TGTGCCAGCAGCTTAGCGGCCAGGGGGGACGAGCAGTACTTC

v_call: TRBV9
j_call: TRBJ1-2
clone_size: NA
d_call: NA
cdr3_aa: CASSTSGTNYGYTF
cdr3_nt: NA

v_call: TRBV19
j_call: TRBJ2-1
clone_size: NA
d_call: NA
cdr3_aa: CASSIKRSRSYNEQFF
cdr3_nt: TGTGCCAGTAGTATAAAGCGGTCCCGCTCCTACAATGAGCAGTTCTTC

v_call: TRBV19
j_call: TRBJ2-1
clone_size: NA
d_call: NA
cdr3_aa: CASTPDWSSYNEQFF
cdr3_nt: TGTGCCAGTACCCCTGATTGGAGCTCCTACAATGAGCAGTTCTTC

v_call: TRBV9
j_call: TRBJ2-4
clone_size: NA
d_call: NA
cdr3_aa: CASSVGGGKNIQYF
cdr3_nt: TGTGCCAGCAGCGTTGGCGGAGGGAAAAACATTCAGTACTTC

v_call: TRBV9
j_call: TRBJ1-2
clone_size: NA
d_call: NA
cdr3_aa: CASSDGLNGYTF
cdr3_nt: TGTGCCAGCAGCGACGGACTTAATGGCTACACCTTC

v_call: TRBV4-1
j_call: TRBJ2-7
clone_size: NA
d_call: NA
cdr3_aa: CASSQDFLVGGYEQYF
cdr3_nt: TGCGCCAGCAGCCAAGATTTTCTTGTTGGAGGGTACGAGCAGTACTTC

v_call: TRBV19
j_call: TRBJ2-1
clone_size: NA
d_call: TRBD1
cdr3_aa: CAVSDRVTYNEQFF
cdr3_nt: TGTGCCGTCTCGGACAGGGTCACCTACAATGAGCAGTTCTTC

v_call: TRBV7-6
j_call: TRBJ2-7
clone_size: NA
d_call: TRBD1
cdr3_aa: CASSPGTGVYEQYF
cdr3_nt: TGTGCCAGCAGCCCCGGAACAGGGGTCTACGAGCAGTACTTC

v_call: TRBV19
j_call: TRBJ2-1
clone_size: NA
d_call: NA
cdr3_aa: CASSSLGVSTSYNEQFF
cdr3_nt: TGTGCCAGTAGTTCCCTGGGCGTCTCCACCTCCTACAATGAGCAGTTCTTC

v_call: TRBV7-9
j_call: TRBJ2-7
clone_size: NA
d_call: NA
cdr3_aa: CASSPTGRLPYEQYF
cdr3_nt: TGTGCCAGCAGTCCTACGGGACGGCTACCCTACGAGCAGTACTTC

v_call: TRBV27
j_call: TRBJ2-2
clone_size: NA
d_call: TRBD1
cdr3_aa: CASSRTGKNTGELFF
cdr3_nt: TGTGCCAGCAGCCGGACAGGGAAGAACACCGGGGAGCTGTTTTTT

v_call: TRBV7-2
j_call: TRBJ2-1
clone_size: once
d_call: TRBD2
cdr3_aa: CASSTARASGRINEQFF
cdr3_nt: TGTGCCAGCAGCACCGCACGGGCTAGCGGGAGAATAAATGAGCAGTTCTTC

v_call: TRBV29-1
j_call: TRBJ1-2
clone_size: NA
d_call: NA
cdr3_aa: CSVNTEGRSGYTF
cdr3_nt: TGCAGCGTTAACACAGAGGGCCGTAGTGGCTACACCTTC

v_call: TRBV7-9
j_call: TRBJ1-5
clone_size: NA
d_call: TRBD1
cdr3_aa: CASSASTGAGTFSNQPQHF
cdr3_nt: TGTGCCAGCAGCGCCTCAACAGGGGCGGGTACCTTTAGCAATCAGCCCCAGCATTTT

v_call: TRBV2
j_call: TRBJ1-2
clone_size: NA
d_call: NA
cdr3_aa: CASSELLGENYGYTF
cdr3_nt: TGTGCCAGCAGTGAACTGCTGGGCGAGAACTATGGCTACACCTTC

v_call: TRBV5-8
j_call: TRBJ2-7
clone_size: NA
d_call: NA
cdr3_aa: CASISYEQYF
cdr3_nt: TGTGCCAGCATAAGCTACGAGCAGTACTTC

v_call: TRBV11-1
j_call: TRBJ2-1
clone_size: NA
d_call: NA
cdr3_aa: CASSAYPDRLDEQFF
cdr3_nt: TGTGCCAGCAGCGCCTATCCTGACAGGTTGGATGAGCAGTTCTTC

v_call: TRBV7-9
j_call: TRBJ2-1
clone_size: NA
d_call: NA
cdr3_aa: CASSSIRGADNEQFF
cdr3_nt: TGTGCCAGCAGTAGCATCAGGGGGGCCGACAATGAGCAGTTCTTC

v_call: TRBV4-1
j_call: TRBJ2-7
clone_size: NA
d_call: NA
cdr3_aa: CASSQGPDFSGYEQYF
cdr3_nt: TGCGCCAGCAGCCAAGGACCGGATTTTTCAGGCTACGAGCAGTACTTC

v_call: TRBV25-1
j_call: TRBJ2-4
clone_size: NA
d_call: NA
cdr3_aa: CASSEWSPGNIQYF
cdr3_nt: TGTGCCAGCAGTGAATGGTCCCCGGGGAACATTCAGTACTTC

v_call: TRBV7-9
j_call: TRBJ1-1
clone_size: NA
d_call: TRBD1
cdr3_aa: CASSSPRDREQWNTEAFF
cdr3_nt: TGTGCCAGCAGCTCACCCCGGGACAGGGAGCAGTGGAACACTGAAGCTTTCTTT

v_call: TRBV7-2
j_call: TRBJ2-3
clone_size: NA
d_call: TRBD2
cdr3_aa: CASSLLLAGEDISADTQYF
cdr3_nt: TGTGCCAGCAGCTTACTGCTAGCGGGAGAGGACATCAGCGCAGATACGCAGTATTTT

v_call: TRBV27
j_call: TRBJ1-1
clone_size: NA
d_call: NA
cdr3_aa: CASSFGGARTEAFF
cdr3_nt: TGTGCCAGCAGTTTTGGGGGGGCGAGGACTGAAGCTTTCTTT

v_call: TRBV6-7
j_call: TRBJ2-4
clone_size: NA
d_call: NA
cdr3_aa: CASSYSIFSGLAKNIQYF
cdr3_nt: TGTGCCAGCAGTTACTCGATTTTTTCAGGGCTAGCCAAAAACATTCAGTACTTC

v_call: TRBV7-9
j_call: TRBJ2-3
clone_size: NA
d_call: NA
cdr3_aa: CASSLGVRADTQYF
cdr3_nt: TGTGCCAGCAGCTTAGGGGTTCGGGCAGATACGCAGTATTTT

v_call: TRBV16
j_call: TRBJ2-7
clone_size: once
d_call: NA
cdr3_aa: CASSQSDYEQYF
cdr3_nt: TGTGCCAGCAGCCAATCGGACTACGAGCAGTACTTC

v_call: TRBV30
j_call: TRBJ2-3
clone_size: NA
d_call: TRBD1
cdr3_aa: CAWGTGSADTQYF
cdr3_nt: TGTGCCTGGGGGACAGGGAGTGCAGATACGCAGTATTTT

v_call: TRBV11-2
j_call: TRBJ2-3
clone_size: NA
d_call: NA
cdr3_aa: CASSFTRDTQYF
cdr3_nt: TGTGCCAGCAGCTTTACGAGAGATACGCAGTATTTT

v_call: TRBV28
j_call: TRBJ1-5
clone_size: few
d_call: NA
cdr3_aa: CASSPGAGNNQPQHF
cdr3_nt: TGTGCCAGCAGCCCCGGGGCAGGGAACAATCAGCCCCAGCATTTT

v_call: TRBV27
j_call: TRBJ2-2
clone_size: NA
d_call: NA
cdr3_aa: CASSLVGPAGELFF
cdr3_nt: TGTGCCAGCAGTTTAGTGGGCCCGGCCGGGGAGCTGTTTTTT